The TCR beta chain under discussion was sequenced for a study of T cell changes during pregnancy in multiple sclerosis. Method: immunoSEQ multiplex PCR; TCRdb's copy keeps in-frame clones and lacks some. The sample has tens of thousands of clones; roughly nine tenths are singletons. The receptor's source is a female donor with multiple sclerosis, enrolled in a pregnancy study. The sample in question was peripheral blood, obtained in the second trimester of pregnancy.

CDR3 region: CATSRSGIDVTDTQYF. Here the CDR3 DNA reads TGTGCCACCAGCAGATCAGGGATAGATGTCACAGATACGCAGTATTTT. The chain combines TRBV15 with TRBJ2-3; tentative D call: TRBD1 (5 bases). The germline V gene has CDR1 LNHNV and CDR2 YYDKDF (reference sequence). The CDR3 has 16 amino acids. Trimming removed 2 bases at V and 2 bases at J, with 14 bases between.